One sample yielded the 18 T cell receptor beta chains listed below, sequenced in a study of CD8 T cells in ankylosing spondylitis. Using its own MiXCR run on the 5' RACE reads, TCRdb lists one record per CDR3 protein. The table records fewer than 400,000 distinct CDR3 sequences, 14% to 15% of them present only once. The source material was blood, either unsorted or a sorted T cell fraction (not recorded which). The receptors shown here come from a male donor with ankylosing spondylitis or in good health (not recorded which).

The rearrangement links TRBV7-2 to TRBJ1-1; D uncertain. This CDR3 contains 13 residues. In germline, CDR1 is SGHTA, CDR2 FQGNSA. The V and J ends lost 7 bases and 4 bases respectively, with 13 bases between them. The CDR3 region has the DNA TGTGCCAGCATGAAAGACCGCGGCACTGAAGCTTTCTTT. This translates into CASMKDRGTEAFF. The complete variable domain, with remaining parts taken from reference TRBV7-2 and TRBJ1-1, reads GAGVSQSPSNKVTEKGKDVELRCDPISGHTALYWYRQSLGQGLEFLIYFQGNSAPDKSGLPSDRFSAERTGGSVSTLTIQRTQQEDSAVYLCASMKDRGTEAFFGQGTRLTVV.

This chain uses TRBV7-2 with TRBJ2-2; 12 bases are shared with TRBD2. V trimming: 6 bases; J trimming: 4 bases; junction bases outside the gene matches: 3. This CDR3 region has 15 residues. Germline V lookup: CDR1 SGHTA, CDR2 FQGNSA. In DNA, the CDR3 is TGTGCCAGCAGAGGACTAGCGGGGACCACCGGGGAGCTGTTTTTT. This sequence encodes CASRGLAGTTGELFF.

This chain joins TRBV7-9 and TRBJ2-7, with a possible D match to TRBD2 (6 bases). Germline V CDR1 and CDR2: SEHNR, FQNEAQ (reference sequence). CDR3 length: 15 residues. V was cut by 5 bases and J by 0 bases, with 14 bases left in between. DNA for the CDR3: TGTGCCAGCAGCCTTCGTGACGGGAGCTCCTACGAGCAGTACTTC. Translated: CASSLRDGSSYEQYF. The whole variable domain, remainder taken from reference TRBV7-9 and TRBJ2-7, is DTGVSQNPRHKITKRGQNVTFRCDPISEHNRLYWYRQTLGQGPEFLTYFQNEAQLEKSRLLSDRFSAERPKGSFSTLEIQRTEQGDSAMYLCASSLRDGSSYEQYFGPGTRLTVT.

This clonotype was found a few times. At one of its ends the junction is not consistent with the germline gene, which may arise from a read error. This chain uses TRBV5-1 with TRBJ1-1; 7 nucleotides agree with TRBD1. Per the germline V gene, CDR1 is SGHRS and CDR2 is YFSETQ. The CDR3 sequence is 13 residues long. The CDR3 region has the DNA TGCGCCAGCAGCTTGTCTGGGACAGCCCGACCAAGATTT. Its translation is CASSLSGTARPRF.

V gene TRBV2 combines with J gene TRBJ2-7; 12 bases match TRBD2. Germline lookup yields CDR1 SNHLY and CDR2 FYNNEI. After removal of 6 bases from V and 4 bases from J, the junction contained 4 bases not matched to a gene. The CDR3 length is 14 residues. The CDR3 sequence: CASRTTSGGYEQYF. The CDR3 DNA follows: TGTGCCAGCAGGACCACTAGCGGGGGGTACGAGCAGTACTTC.

This clonotype has a single count. This rearrangement joins TRBV5-1 to TRBJ2-1; 9 bases match TRBD2. The CDR3 totals 15 residues. The V and J ends lost 5 bases and 5 bases, in that order; junction bases with no gene match: 8. The V gene's germline CDR1 is SGHRS and CDR2 YFSETQ. CDR3: CASSSSGEVHNEQFF. In DNA form, the CDR3 reads TGCGCCAGCAGTTCTAGCGGGGAGGTCCACAATGAGCAGTTCTTC.

There are a few counts of this clonotype. The chain carries TRBV2 and TRBJ2-2, with 7 bases that match TRBD1. Germline CDR1 is SNHLY and CDR2 is FYNNEI. After removal of 6 bases from V and 1 base from J, the junction contained 8 bases not matched to a gene. There are 16 residues in the CDR3. The CDR3 protein is CASSDRRQGNTGELFF. The CDR3 region has the DNA TGTGCCAGCAGCGACCGAAGACAGGGGAACACCGGGGAGCTGTTTTTT. Together with reference TRBV2 and TRBJ2-2, the CDR3 gives the full variable domain: EPEVTQTPSHQVTQMGQEVILRCVPISNHLYFYWYRQILGQKVEFLVSFYNNEISEKSEIFDDQFSVERPDGSNFTLKIRSTKLEDSAMYFCASSDRRQGNTGELFFGEGSRLTVL.

The chain couples TRBV5-1 to TRBJ2-2; D is possibly TRBD1 or TRBD2 (5 bases each). The CDR3 extends over 15 amino acids. Germline loops: CDR1 SGHRS, CDR2 YFSETQ. The ends were cut back, 4 bases at V and 2 bases at J, with 12 bases in the middle. CDR3 loop: CASSQGAPNTGELFF. The CDR3 nucleotides are TGCGCCAGCAGCCAGGGAGCCCCAAACACCGGGGAGCTGTTTTTT. Filled out from reference TRBV5-1 and TRBJ2-2, the complete variable domain reads KAGVTQTPRYLIKTRGQQVTLSCSPISGHRSVSWYQQTPGQGLQFLFEYFSETQRNKGNFPGRFSGRQFSNSRSEMNVSTLELGDSALYLCASSQGAPNTGELFFGEGSRLTVL.

This clonotype was seen many times. V and J are TRBV12-3 or TRBV12-4 and TRBJ1-6; tentative D call: TRBD1 (5 bases). Between the trimmed V and J ends, which lost 6 bases and 7 bases, there was a span of 13 bases. The CDR3 spans 14 residues. CDR3 amino acids: CASRGRGRNSPLHF. In nucleotides, the CDR3 is TGTGCCAGCAGAGGCCGGGGGAGGAATTCACCCCTCCACTTT.

This CDR3 reads CASRGAPSTDTQYF. CDR3 DNA: TGTGCCAGCCGAGGGGCTCCTAGCACAGATACGCAGTATTTT. This chain joins TRBV27 and TRBJ2-3, with D tentatively TRBD1 or TRBD2 (5 bases each). Trimming left V 8 bases short and J 0 bases short, with 12 bases between. In germline, CDR1 is MNHEY, CDR2 SMNVEV (reference sequence). The CDR3 contains 14 residues.

This clonotype appeared a few times. The chain is built from TRBV4-1 and TRBJ1-4, with D unresolved. Germline CDR1 and CDR2: MGHRA and YSYEKL. Trimming took 0 bases from V and 6 from J, leaving 14 bases between them. CDR3 size: 16 residues. CDR3 nucleotide sequence: TGCGCCAGCAGCCAAGATATTTCCTTCCGGGATGAAAAACTGTTTTTT. This translates into CASSQDISFRDEKLFF.

V gene TRBV28 combines with J gene TRBJ2-2; D unclear. The CDR3 runs to 14 residues. Trimming cost V 3 bases and J 6 bases, with 11 bases left between them. Germline CDR1 reads MDHEN; CDR2 reads SYDVKM. The CDR3, as DNA: TGTGCCAGCAGTTTCGGCCCCGTCGCCGGGGAGCTGTTTTTT. Translating it yields CASSFGPVAGELFF.

The chain has TRBV12-3 or TRBV12-4 and TRBJ1-2; TRBD1 aligns across 8 bases. The CDR3 loop spans 13 amino acids. V lost 4 bases, J lost 12 bases, and 10 bases stayed unmatched. CDR3 sequence (DNA): TGTGCCAGCAGTTCTATATACGACAGGGGTAACACCTTC. Translated: CASSSIYDRGNTF.

V gene TRBV5-1 combines with J gene TRBJ2-1; 13 nucleotides agree with TRBD2. This CDR3 comprises 16 residues. CDR1 and CDR2 (germline): SGHRS, YFSETQ. The trim removed 3 bases at V and 5 bases at J, leaving 5 bases unmatched. The CDR3 DNA sequence: TGCGCCAGCAGCTCGACCGGGACTAGCGGGAACAATGAGCAGTTCTTC. Amino acids: CASSSTGTSGNNEQFF.

This chain connects TRBV9 to TRBJ2-1; 7 bases fit TRBD2. CDR3 length: 13 residues. Germline V CDR1 and CDR2: SGDLS, YYNGEE. Trimming took 2 bases from V and 8 from J; bases not matched to a gene: 4. The CDR3 here is CASSVGGSDEQFF. The DNA for the CDR3 is TGTGCCAGCAGCGTCGGCGGGAGTGATGAGCAGTTCTTC. Filled out from reference TRBV9 and TRBJ2-1, the complete variable domain reads DSGVTQTPKHLITATGQRVTLRCSPRSGDLSVYWYQQSLDQGLQFLIQYYNGEERAKGNILERFSAQQFPDLHSELNLSSLELGDSALYFCASSVGGSDEQFFGPGTRLTVL.

This clonotype was observed a handful of times. The chain's CDR3 is CASSDTSPGNTIYF. CDR3 in DNA: TGTGCCAGCAGTGACACATCGCCTGGAAACACCATATATTTT. This chain uses TRBV2 with TRBJ1-3; unclear D gene. Trimming stripped 3 bases from V and 2 bases from J, with 8 bases between. The CDR3 extends over 14 amino acids. Germline V CDR1 and CDR2: SNHLY, FYNNEI. The full variable domain, rest sourced from reference TRBV2 and TRBJ1-3, is EPEVTQTPSHQVTQMGQEVILRCVPISNHLYFYWYRQILGQKVEFLVSFYNNEISEKSEIFDDQFSVERPDGSNFTLKIRSTKLEDSAMYFCASSDTSPGNTIYFGEGSWLTVV.

This clonotype was picked up a small number of times. This chain joins TRBV7-8 and TRBJ1-6; D perhaps matches TRBD1 (5 bases). CDR1 SGHVS and CDR2 FQNEAQ come from the germline V gene. Trimming cost V 3 bases and J 0 bases, with 18 bases left between them. The CDR3 has 19 residues. The chain's CDR3 is CASSFAIGTASSYNSPLHF. CDR3 coding DNA: TGTGCCAGCAGCTTCGCCATTGGGACGGCCAGCTCCTATAATTCACCCCTCCACTTT.

The chain has TRBV9 and TRBJ2-1; TRBD2 aligns across 10 bases. The CDR3 sequence is 17 residues long. Germline loops: CDR1 SGDLS, CDR2 YYNGEE. J gave up 8 bases and V 0 bases, and 11 bases lay outside the gene matches. DNA for the CDR3: TGTGCCAGCAGCGTAGGGGCTAGCGGGAGTAAGGAGGATGAGCAGTTCTTC. Encoded protein: CASSVGASGSKEDEQFF.